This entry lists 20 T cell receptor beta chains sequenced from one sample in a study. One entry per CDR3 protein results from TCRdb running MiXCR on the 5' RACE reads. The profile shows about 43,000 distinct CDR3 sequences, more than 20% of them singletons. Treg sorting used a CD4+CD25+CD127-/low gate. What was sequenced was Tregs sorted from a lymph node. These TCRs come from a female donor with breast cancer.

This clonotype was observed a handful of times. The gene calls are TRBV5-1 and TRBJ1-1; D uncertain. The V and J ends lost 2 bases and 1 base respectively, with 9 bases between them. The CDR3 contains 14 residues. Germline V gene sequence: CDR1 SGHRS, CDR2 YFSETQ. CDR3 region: CASSFGGPNTEAFF. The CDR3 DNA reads TGCGCCAGCAGCTTCGGAGGGCCGAACACTGAAGCTTTCTTT.

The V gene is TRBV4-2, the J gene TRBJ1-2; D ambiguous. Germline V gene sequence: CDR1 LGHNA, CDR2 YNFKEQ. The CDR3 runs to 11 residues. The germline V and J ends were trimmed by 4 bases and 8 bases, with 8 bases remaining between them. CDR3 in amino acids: CASSRGRGYTF. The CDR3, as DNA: TGTGCCAGCAGCCGCGGGCGCGGCTACACCTTC.

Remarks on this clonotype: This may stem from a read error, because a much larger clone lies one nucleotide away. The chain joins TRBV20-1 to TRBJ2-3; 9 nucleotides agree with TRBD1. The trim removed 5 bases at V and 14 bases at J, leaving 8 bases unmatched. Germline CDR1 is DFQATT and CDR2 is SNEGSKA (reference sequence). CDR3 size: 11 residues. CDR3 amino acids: CSAETGGPPYF. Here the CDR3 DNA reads TGCAGTGCTGAAACAGGGGGCCCGCCGTATTTT.

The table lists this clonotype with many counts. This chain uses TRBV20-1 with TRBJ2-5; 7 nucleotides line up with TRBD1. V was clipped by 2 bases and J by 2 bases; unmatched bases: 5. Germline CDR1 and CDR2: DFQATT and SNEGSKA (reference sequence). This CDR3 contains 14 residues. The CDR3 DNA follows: TGCAGTGCTAGAACCGGGACAGCTCAAGAGACCCAGTACTTC. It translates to CSARTGTAQETQYF.

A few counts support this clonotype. The CDR3 DNA sequence: TGCAGTGCTAGATATTATTACAATGAGCAGTTCTTC. Its protein product is CSARYYYNEQFF. The V gene is TRBV20-1, the J gene TRBJ2-1; no definite D call. CDR3 length equals 12 residues. Germline loops: CDR1 DFQATT, CDR2 SNEGSKA (reference sequence). Trimming cost V 2 bases and J 4 bases, with 6 bases left between them.

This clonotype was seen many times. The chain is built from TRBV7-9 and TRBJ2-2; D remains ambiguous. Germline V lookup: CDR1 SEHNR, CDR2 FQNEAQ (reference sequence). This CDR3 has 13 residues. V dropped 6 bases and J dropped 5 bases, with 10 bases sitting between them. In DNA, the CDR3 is TGTGCCAGCAGGCCTAACACGACCGGGGAGCTGTTTTTT. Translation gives CASRPNTTGELFF.

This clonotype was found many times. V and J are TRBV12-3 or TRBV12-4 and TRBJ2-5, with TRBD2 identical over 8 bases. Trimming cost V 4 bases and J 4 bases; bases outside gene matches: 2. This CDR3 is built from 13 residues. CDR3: CASSSGGRETQYF. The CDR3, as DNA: TGTGCCAGCAGTTCGGGGGGGCGAGAGACCCAGTACTTC.

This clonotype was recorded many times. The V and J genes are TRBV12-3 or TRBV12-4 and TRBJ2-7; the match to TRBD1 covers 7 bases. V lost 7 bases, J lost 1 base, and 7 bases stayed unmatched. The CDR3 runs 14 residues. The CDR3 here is CASNGQDQSYEQYF. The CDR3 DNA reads TGTGCCAGCAATGGACAGGACCAATCCTACGAGCAGTACTTC.

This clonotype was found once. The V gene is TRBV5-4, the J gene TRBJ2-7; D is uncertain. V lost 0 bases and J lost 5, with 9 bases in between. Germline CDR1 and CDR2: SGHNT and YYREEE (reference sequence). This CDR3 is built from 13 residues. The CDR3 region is CASSLEVVDEQYF. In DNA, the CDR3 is TGTGCCAGCAGCTTGGAGGTGGTCGACGAGCAGTACTTC.

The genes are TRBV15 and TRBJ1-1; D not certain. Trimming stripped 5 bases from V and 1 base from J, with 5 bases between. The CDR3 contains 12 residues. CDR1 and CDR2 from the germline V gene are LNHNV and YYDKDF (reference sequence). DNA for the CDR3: TGTGCCACCAGCCTTGAGAACACTGAAGCTTTCTTT. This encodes CATSLENTEAFF. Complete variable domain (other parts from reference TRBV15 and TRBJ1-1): DAMVIQNPRYQVTQFGKPVTLSCSQTLNHNVMYWYQQKSSQAPKLLFHYYDKDFNNEADTPDNFQSRRPNTSFCFLDIRSPGLGDTAMYLCATSLENTEAFFGQGTRLTVV.

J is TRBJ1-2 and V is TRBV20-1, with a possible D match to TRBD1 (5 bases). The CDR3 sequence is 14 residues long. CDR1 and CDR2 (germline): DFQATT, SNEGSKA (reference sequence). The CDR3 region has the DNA TGCAATGCGGTTGGGGCAGCAGTTAACTATGGCTACACCTTC. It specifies CNAVGAAVNYGYTF.

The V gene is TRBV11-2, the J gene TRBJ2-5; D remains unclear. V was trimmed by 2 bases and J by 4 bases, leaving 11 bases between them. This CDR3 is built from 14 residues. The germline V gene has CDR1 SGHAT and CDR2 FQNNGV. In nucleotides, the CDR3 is TGTGCCAGCAGCTTAACATGGACGGCAGAGACCCAGTACTTC. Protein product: CASSLTWTAETQYF. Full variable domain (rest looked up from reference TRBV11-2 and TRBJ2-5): EAGVAQSPRYKIIEKRQSVAFWCNPISGHATLYWYQQILGQGPKLLIQFQNNGVVDDSQLPKDRFSAERLKGVDSTLKIQPAKLEDSAVYLCASSLTWTAETQYFGPGTRLLVL.

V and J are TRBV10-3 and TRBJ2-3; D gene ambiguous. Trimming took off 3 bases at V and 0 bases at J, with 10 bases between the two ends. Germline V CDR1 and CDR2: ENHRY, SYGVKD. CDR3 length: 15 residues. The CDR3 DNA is TGTGCCATCAGTGACAACCAGAGAAGCACAGATACGCAGTATTTT. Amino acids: CAISDNQRSTDTQYF.

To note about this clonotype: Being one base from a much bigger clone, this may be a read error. The CDR3 DNA is TGTGCCAGCAGCTTTCCGGCCACGGAAAAAGCTTTCTTT. Translating gives CASSFPATEKAFF. The rearrangement joins TRBV5-6 to TRBJ1-1; D is undetermined. From germline, CDR1 is SGHDT and CDR2 YYEEEE. V was trimmed by 2 bases and J by 9 bases, leaving 14 bases between them. The length of the CDR3 is 13 residues.

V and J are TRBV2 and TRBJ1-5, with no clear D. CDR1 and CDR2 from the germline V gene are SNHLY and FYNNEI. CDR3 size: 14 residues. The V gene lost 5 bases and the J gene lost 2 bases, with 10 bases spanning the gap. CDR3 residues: CASSPERGNQPQHF. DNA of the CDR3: TGTGCCAGCAGTCCCGAGCGGGGCAATCAGCCCCAGCATTTT.

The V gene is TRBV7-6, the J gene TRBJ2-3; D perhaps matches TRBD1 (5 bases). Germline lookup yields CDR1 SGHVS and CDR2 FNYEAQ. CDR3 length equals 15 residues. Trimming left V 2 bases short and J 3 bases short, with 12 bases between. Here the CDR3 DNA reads TGTGCCAGCAGCTTACACCAGGGTTGGACAGATACGCAGTATTTT. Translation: CASSLHQGWTDTQYF.

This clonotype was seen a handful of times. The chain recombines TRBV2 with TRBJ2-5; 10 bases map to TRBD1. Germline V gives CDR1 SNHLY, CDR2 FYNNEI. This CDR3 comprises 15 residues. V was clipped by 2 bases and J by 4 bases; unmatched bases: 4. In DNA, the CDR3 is TGTGCCAGCAGTGAAATCGGGACAGGGGCAGAGACCCAGTACTTC. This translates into CASSEIGTGAETQYF.

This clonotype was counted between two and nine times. The CDR3 region has the DNA TGCAGTGCTAGATCTGGGGAAATGAACACTGAAGCTTTCTTT. This sequence encodes CSARSGEMNTEAFF. This rearrangement joins TRBV20-1 to TRBJ1-1; D unclear. V dropped 2 bases and J dropped 0 bases, with 10 bases sitting between them. The CDR3 sequence is 14 residues long. Germline loops: CDR1 DFQATT, CDR2 SNEGSKA (reference sequence).

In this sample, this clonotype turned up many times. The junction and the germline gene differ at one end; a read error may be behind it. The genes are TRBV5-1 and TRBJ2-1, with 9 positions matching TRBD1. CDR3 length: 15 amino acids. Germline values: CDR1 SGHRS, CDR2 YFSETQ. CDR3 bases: TGCGCCAGCAGTTTGGGACAGGGCTCCTACAATGAGCAGTTCTTC. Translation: CASSLGQGSYNEQFF. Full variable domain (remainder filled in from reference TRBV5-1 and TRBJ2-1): KAGVTQTPRYLIKTRGQQVTLSCSPISGHRSVSWYQQTPGQGLQFLFEYFSETQRNKGNFPGRFSGRQFSNSRSEMNVSTLELGDSALYLCASSLGQGSYNEQFFGPGTRLTVL.

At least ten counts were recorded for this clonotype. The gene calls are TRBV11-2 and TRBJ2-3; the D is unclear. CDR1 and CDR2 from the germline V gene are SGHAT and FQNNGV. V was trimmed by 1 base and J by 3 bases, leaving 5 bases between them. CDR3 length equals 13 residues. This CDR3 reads CASSLAQTDTQYF. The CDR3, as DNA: TGTGCCAGCAGCTTAGCTCAAACAGATACGCAGTATTTT.